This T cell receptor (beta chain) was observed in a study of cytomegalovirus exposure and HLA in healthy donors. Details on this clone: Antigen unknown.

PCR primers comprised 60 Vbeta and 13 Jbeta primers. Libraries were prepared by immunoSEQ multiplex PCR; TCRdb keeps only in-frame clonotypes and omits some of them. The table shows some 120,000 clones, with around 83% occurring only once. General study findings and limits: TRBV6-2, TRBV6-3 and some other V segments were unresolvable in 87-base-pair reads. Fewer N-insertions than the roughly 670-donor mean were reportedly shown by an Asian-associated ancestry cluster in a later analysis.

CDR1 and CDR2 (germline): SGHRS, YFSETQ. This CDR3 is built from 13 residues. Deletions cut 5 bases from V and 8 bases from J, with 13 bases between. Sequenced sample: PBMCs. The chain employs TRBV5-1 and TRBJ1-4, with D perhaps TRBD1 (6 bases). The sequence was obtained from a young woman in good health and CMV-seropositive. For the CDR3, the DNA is TGCGCCAGCAGACCAGGGGAAGGGGAAAAACTGTTTTTT. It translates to CASRPGEGEKLFF.